Below, 15 T cell receptor beta chains from the same sample are listed, as sequenced in a study of shared clonotypes between healthy human individuals. TCRdb keeps only in-frame clones here, not all; method: immunoSEQ multiplex PCR. Of roughly 1,600,000 clones listed, approximately 98.5% are singletons. The specimen sequenced was naive CD4+ T cells sorted from blood. Subset indicated: CD45RA+ positively selected. The receptor source for this set is a man under 40 in good health.

J is TRBJ2-4 and V is TRBV10-3; possibly TRBD2 for D (5 bases). The length of the CDR3 is 16 residues. Deletions cut 3 bases from V and 1 base from J, with 13 bases between. Germline V CDR1 and CDR2: ENHRY, SYGVKD. CDR3 protein: CAISDPLRDAKNIQYF. CDR3 DNA: TGTGCCATCAGTGACCCGTTACGGGATGCCAAAAACATTCAGTACTTC.

The gene calls are TRBV7-6 and TRBJ2-7, with TRBD2 matching 11 bases. Germline CDR1 and CDR2: SGHVS and FNYEAQ. V was pared by 3 bases and J by 0 bases, with 7 bases of the junction left unmatched. This CDR3 contains 17 residues. The CDR3: CASSLGIAGGPSYEQYF. CDR3 sequence (DNA): TGTGCCAGCAGCTTGGGGATAGCGGGAGGGCCCTCCTACGAGCAGTACTTC.

The chain links TRBV7-2 to TRBJ1-2, with a possible D match to TRBD1 (6 bases). This CDR3 comprises 14 residues. Trimming pared 0 bases from V and 4 bases from J, leaving 9 bases between. The germline V gene has CDR1 SGHTA and CDR2 FQGNSA. CDR3 region: CASSLAGQIYGYTF. CDR3 DNA sequence: TGTGCCAGCAGCTTAGCAGGACAGATCTATGGCTACACCTTC.

This chain links TRBV11-3 with TRBJ2-5; 10 bases are shared with TRBD2. Germline CDR1 SGHNT, CDR2 YENEEA. J gave up 5 bases and V 5 bases, and 5 bases lay outside the gene matches. This CDR3 contains 14 residues. The CDR3 sequence: CASSVAGGGETQYF. CDR3 in DNA: TGTGCCAGCAGCGTAGCGGGAGGAGGGGAGACCCAGTACTTC.

The CDR3 loop is CASSLGGFGETQYF. CDR3 in DNA: TGTGCCAGCAGCTTGGGAGGGTTCGGAGAGACCCAGTACTTC. The V call is TRBV5-4, the J call TRBJ2-5, with D maybe TRBD2 (5 bases). Germline V CDR1 and CDR2: SGHNT, YYREEE (reference sequence). This CDR3 comprises 14 residues. V lost 0 bases, J lost 4 bases, and 10 bases lay in between. Full variable domain (rest looked up from reference TRBV5-4 and TRBJ2-5): ETGVTQSPTHLIKTRGQQVTLRCSSQSGHNTVSWYQQALGQGPQFIFQYYREEENGRGNFPPRFSGLQFPNYSSELNVNALELDDSALYLCASSLGGFGETQYFGPGTRLLVL.

The V call is TRBV29-1, the J call TRBJ2-5, with 7 bases aligning to TRBD1. Germline values: CDR1 SQVTM, CDR2 ANQGSEA. The CDR3 is made up of 14 amino acids. Germline trimming cut 2 bases from V and 2 bases from J; bases unmatched to any gene: 5. CDR3 amino acids: CSVEYTGVQETQYF. The CDR3, as DNA: TGCAGCGTTGAATATACAGGGGTTCAAGAGACCCAGTACTTC.

The J gene is TRBJ2-1, the V gene TRBV11-3; D remains ambiguous. Trimming removed 4 bases at V and 5 bases at J, with 9 bases between. CDR1 is SGHNT, CDR2 YENEEA, per germline. The CDR3 contains 13 residues. The CDR3 loop reads CASSSRRNNEQFF. The CDR3 DNA follows: TGTGCCAGCAGCTCCCGACGGAACAATGAGCAGTTCTTC.

This sequence joins TRBV5-1 and TRBJ2-5, with 11 nucleotides matching TRBD2. V shed 1 base and J 0 bases; nucleotides not matched to a gene: 5. The germline CDR1 and CDR2 sequences are SGHRS and YFSETQ. This CDR3 region has 17 residues. In DNA, the CDR3 is TGCGCCAGCAGCTTGTTGTCTAGCGGGAGGTACCAAGAGACCCAGTACTTC. It encodes CASSLLSSGRYQETQYF.

V usage is TRBV5-1 and J usage is TRBJ2-1, with D tentatively TRBD2 (5 bases). V was shortened by 0 bases and J by 10 bases, with 14 bases between the two germline ends. The germline CDR1 and CDR2 sequences are SGHRS and YFSETQ. There are 14 residues in the CDR3. The CDR3 reads CASSLGAALGEQFF. For the CDR3, the DNA is TGCGCCAGCAGCTTGGGAGCGGCCCTGGGGGAGCAGTTCTTC. Based on the CDR3 plus reference TRBV5-1 and TRBJ2-1, the full variable domain is KAGVTQTPRYLIKTRGQQVTLSCSPISGHRSVSWYQQTPGQGLQFLFEYFSETQRNKGNFPGRFSGRQFSNSRSEMNVSTLELGDSALYLCASSLGAALGEQFFGPGTRLTVL.

The chain is built from TRBV6-6 and TRBJ2-1; 7 bases match TRBD2. Germline V gene data show CDR1 as MNHNY and CDR2 as SVGAGI (reference sequence). This CDR3 has 16 amino acids. V lost 0 bases, J lost 10 bases, and 12 bases stayed unmatched. CDR3 DNA: TGTGCCAGCAGTTACTCGGGGGGGAGCGTTTTAGAGGAGCAGTTCTTC. This translates into CASSYSGGSVLEEQFF.

The chain combines TRBV11-2 with TRBJ2-7, with unresolved D. CDR1 is SGHAT, CDR2 FQNNGV, per germline. V lost 4 bases and J 7 bases, leaving 14 bases between the germline ends. The CDR3 consists of 13 residues. CDR3: CASSWALGNEQYF. CDR3 nucleotides: TGTGCCAGCAGCTGGGCCTTAGGGAATGAGCAGTACTTC.

V gene TRBV4-3 combines with J gene TRBJ2-2, with 7 nucleotides matching TRBD1. Trimming took 4 bases from V and 0 from J; bases not matched to a gene: 5. Germline-derived CDR1 and CDR2 are LGHNA and YSLEER. This CDR3 spans 16 amino acids. The CDR3 DNA follows: TGCGCCAGCAGCCCTGTGGGACAGTCGAACACCGGGGAGCTGTTTTTT. Protein sequence: CASSPVGQSNTGELFF.

This CDR3 is CASRLPGQLNTEAFF. The CDR3 region has the DNA TGTGCCAGCAGACTACCGGGACAATTGAACACTGAAGCTTTCTTT. The genes are TRBV6-5 and TRBJ1-1; tentatively, D is TRBD1 (6 bases). In germline, CDR1 is MNHEY, CDR2 SVGAGI. CDR3 size: 15 residues. V lost 6 bases, J lost 0 bases, and 14 bases lay in between.

The chain links TRBV5-1 to TRBJ1-4; TRBD1 is a possible D gene (6 bases). Trimming pared 0 bases from V and 4 bases from J, leaving 13 bases between. The CDR3 has 16 amino acids. CDR1 is SGHRS and CDR2 is YFSETQ in the germline V gene. The CDR3 DNA reads TGCGCCAGCAGCTTGGGGACCGGACAGTTTAATGAAAAACTGTTTTTT. Translated, it gives CASSLGTGQFNEKLFF.

This chain joins TRBV5-4 and TRBJ2-5; 7 bases line up with TRBD2. The CDR3 has 15 amino acids. Germline trimming cut 1 base from V and 6 bases from J; bases unmatched to any gene: 9. Germline loops: CDR1 SGHNT, CDR2 YYREEE (reference sequence). CDR3 sequence: CASSLYRGSGKTQYF. The DNA of the CDR3 is TGTGCCAGCAGCTTGTACCGCGGGAGCGGGAAGACCCAGTACTTC.